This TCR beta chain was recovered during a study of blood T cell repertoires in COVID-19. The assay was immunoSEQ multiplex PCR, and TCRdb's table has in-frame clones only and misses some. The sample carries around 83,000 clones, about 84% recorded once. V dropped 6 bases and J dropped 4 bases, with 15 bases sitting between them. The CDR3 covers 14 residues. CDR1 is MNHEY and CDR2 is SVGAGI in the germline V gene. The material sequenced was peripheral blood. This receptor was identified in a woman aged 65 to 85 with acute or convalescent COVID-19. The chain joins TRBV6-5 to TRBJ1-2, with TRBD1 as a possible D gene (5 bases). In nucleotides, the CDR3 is TGTGCCAGCAGCCGGGACGGGACTAGCTATGGCTACACCTTC. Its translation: CASSRDGTSYGYTF.